The entry that follows covers one TCR beta chain sequence. Its antigen is currently unknown. Using immunoSEQ multiplex PCR, the repertoire was profiled, and TCRdb retains in-frame clones only, with some absent. The sample has some 45,000 clones; more than 70% are singletons. The CDR3 is 17 residues long. With 0 bases removed from V and 3 bases from J, the gap between germline ends came to 16 bases. Germline CDR1 reads LNHNV; CDR2 reads YYDKDF (reference sequence). This specimen belongs to a study of OX40 agonist ivuxolimab in advanced cancers. Study at large: Partial responses were achieved by three patients: one hepatocellular carcinoma, two cutaneous melanoma.

Findings and caveats of the study: CD8+ T cells were the subset that, on average, had more expanded clones than CD4+.

Sample: CD4+ or CD8+ T cells sorted from blood, taken in a trial of the OX40 agonist ivuxolimab. The chain links TRBV15 to TRBJ2-3; no clear D gene. The receptor's source is an adult with an advanced solid tumor such as melanoma, head and neck, liver or kidney cancer. CDR3 bases: TGTGCCACCAGCAGAGAGGGGTTATCCGTAGGTACAGATACGCAGTATTTT. Amino acid sequence: CATSREGLSVGTDTQYF.